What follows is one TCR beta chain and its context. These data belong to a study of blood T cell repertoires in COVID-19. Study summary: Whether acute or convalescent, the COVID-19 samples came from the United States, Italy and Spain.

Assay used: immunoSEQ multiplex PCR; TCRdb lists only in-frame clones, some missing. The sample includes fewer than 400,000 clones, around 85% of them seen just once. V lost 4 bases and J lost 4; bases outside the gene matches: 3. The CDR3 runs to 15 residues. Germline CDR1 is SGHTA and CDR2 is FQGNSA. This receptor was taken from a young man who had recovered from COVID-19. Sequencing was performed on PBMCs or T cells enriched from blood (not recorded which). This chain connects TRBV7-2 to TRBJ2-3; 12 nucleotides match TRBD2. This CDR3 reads CASSWTSGDADTQYF. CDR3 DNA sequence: TGTGCCAGCAGCTGGACTAGCGGGGATGCAGATACGCAGTATTTT.